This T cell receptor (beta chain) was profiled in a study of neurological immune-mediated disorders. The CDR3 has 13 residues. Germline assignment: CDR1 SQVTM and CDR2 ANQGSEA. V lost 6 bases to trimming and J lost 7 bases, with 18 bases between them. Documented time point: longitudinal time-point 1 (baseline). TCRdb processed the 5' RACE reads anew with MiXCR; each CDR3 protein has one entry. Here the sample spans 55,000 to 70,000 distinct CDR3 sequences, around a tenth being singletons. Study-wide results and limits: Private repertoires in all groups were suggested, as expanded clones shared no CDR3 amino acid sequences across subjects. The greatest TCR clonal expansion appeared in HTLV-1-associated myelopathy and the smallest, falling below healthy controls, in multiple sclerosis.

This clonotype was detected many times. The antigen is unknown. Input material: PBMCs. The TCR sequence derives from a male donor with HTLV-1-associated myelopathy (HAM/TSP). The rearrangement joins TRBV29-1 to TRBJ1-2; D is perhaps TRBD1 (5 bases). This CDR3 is CSVPGLGLFGYTF. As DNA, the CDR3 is TGCAGCGTACCAGGGTTGGGGCTATTTGGCTACACCTTC. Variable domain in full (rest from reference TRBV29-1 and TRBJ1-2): SAVISQKPSRDICQRGTSLTIQCQVDSQVTMMFWYRQQPGQSLTLIATANQGSEATYESGFVIDKFPISRPNLTFSTLTVSNMSPEDSSIYLCSVPGLGLFGYTFGSGTRLTVV.